This TCR beta chain was captured in a study of blood T cell repertoires in COVID-19. Across the whole study: From the United States, Italy and Spain came samples of acute and convalescent COVID-19. In each case, the material was cDNA or gDNA derived from T cells, B-cell-depleted T cells, or PBMCs.

Authors' methods: Estimation of nucleated cell counts was performed using reference gene primer amplification. Clones were read by immunoSEQ multiplex PCR, and TCRdb kept only the in-frame ones, dropping some. V, J and clone size are taken as reported in that table, and D and trimming were inferred from the DNA itself. The table lists about 130,000 clones, roughly 85% of them singletons. CDR1 is SGHAT and CDR2 is FQNNGV in the germline V gene. The CDR3 is 13 amino acids. V lost 7 bases to trimming and J lost 7 bases, with 11 bases between them. Recruited during active infection, patients (from Seattle) were subsequently followed longitudinally.

The sequence derives from a woman older than 75 with COVID-19, enrolled during active disease. The sequenced sample was peripheral blood. This chain uses TRBV11-2 with TRBJ1-6, with D possibly being TRBD1 (5 bases). The CDR3 DNA reads TGTGCCAGCAAGAAAGACAGAAATTCACCCCTCCACTTT. Protein: CASKKDRNSPLHF.